This TCR beta chain was found in a study of T cells and copy number aberrations in small-cell lung cancer (dated by TCRdb to 2020 to 2023). Broadly, across the study: To relate T cell metrics to mutations and copy number aberrations, the same tumor regions underwent both TCR repertoire sequencing and whole-exome sequencing. Tumor TCR data existed for about 17 patients, and 14 to 15 patients had TCR data from both tumor tissue and normal tissue. Study-level results and caveats: Every specimen was formalin-fixed paraffin-embedded tissue, a material known to introduce sequencing artifacts. Because surgical resection is uncommon in small-cell lung cancer, the study was limited by a small sample size, and the findings need validation. Tumors had lower T-cell density, richness and clonality than adjacent lung tissue, but the difference in density was not significant.

This clone has more than one count but fewer than ten. The clone's antigen remains unknown. No much larger clone exists at a distance of one base, and base qualities are not known. Patients with limited-stage small-cell lung cancer who underwent surgical resection in Hangzhou, China, between the late 2000s and the early 2020s were included as donors. Every donor went straight to surgery with no preoperative chemotherapy or radiotherapy, and no donor was given immunotherapy either before or after surgery. All 19 patients in the sequenced cohort were identified as smokers or heavy second-hand smokers. Adjacent normal lung was taken at least 2 cm away from the tumor margin, and two pathologists confirmed by morphology that the adjacent normal lung was free of malignant cells. To characterize heterogeneity of the T cell repertoire, the study applied multi-region TCR-beta sequencing to resected limited-stage small-cell lung cancers and to tumor-adjacent lung tissue. Genomic DNA was extracted from FFPE tissue using the AllPrep DNA/RNA FFPE Kit (Qiagen).

TCR-beta CDR3 regions were amplified from genomic DNA with the immunoSEQ hsTCRB Kit using multiplexed V- and J-gene primers. Unique DNA barcodes were added in a second PCR, and the samples were pooled together with one negative control and one positive control. The pooled TCR-beta libraries were sequenced using a 150-cycle paired-end protocol on an Illumina MiSeq. Regarding the original processing steps: Adaptive Biotechnologies processed the raw sequencing data and produced a report containing normalized, annotated TCR-beta repertoires. To compute T-cell density, TCR-beta templates were normalized to usable DNA, with usable DNA estimated through amplification of housekeeping genes. Richness was the count of unique rearrangements, and clonality was defined as 1 minus Pielou's evenness. Held by TCRdb, this immuneACCESS table contains in-frame sequences only and omits some clones. Under half of the omission traces to an unresolved V gene where checked; the cause of the rest is unknown. V and J calls and clone size follow that table, whereas D and trimming were derived from the DNA. In this sample the table shows a few thousand clones, around 86% of which occur a single time. About 4.6% of the sample lies in the top ten.

Reading from cysteine to phenylalanine, the CDR3 counts 14 amino acids. The DNA shown is the 42-base CDR3, in frame from base 1. Via the germline V gene, CDR1 is SGHTA and CDR2 FQGNSA. V is cut by 1 base and J by 6 bases, and the space between the germline ends is 9 bases. Sequenced material: normal tissue next to the tumor. The chain is assembled from TRBV7-2 and TRBJ2-2, with a tentative D call of TRBD1 or TRBD2, each matching 5 bases. This receptor was taken from a man aged 35 to 55 with small cell lung cancer. CDR3 sequence: CASSLGGSSGELFF. DNA sequence: TGTGCCAGCAGCTTAGGGGGGTCTTCCGGGGAGCTGTTTTTT.